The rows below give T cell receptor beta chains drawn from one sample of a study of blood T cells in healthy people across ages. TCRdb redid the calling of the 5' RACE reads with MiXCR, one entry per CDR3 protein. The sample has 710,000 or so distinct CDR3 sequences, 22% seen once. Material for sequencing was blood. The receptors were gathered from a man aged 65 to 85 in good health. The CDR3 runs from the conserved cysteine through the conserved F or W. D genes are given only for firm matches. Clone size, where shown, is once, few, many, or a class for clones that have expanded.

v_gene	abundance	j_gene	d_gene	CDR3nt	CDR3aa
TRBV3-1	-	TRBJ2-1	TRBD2	TGTGCCAGCAGCCCGACTAGCGGAAACTACAATGAGCAGTTCTTC	CASSPTSGNYNEQFF
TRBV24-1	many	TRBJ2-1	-	TGTGCCACCAGTGATACCGACAGGCTCTCCTACAATGAGCAGTTCTTC	CATSDTDRLSYNEQFF
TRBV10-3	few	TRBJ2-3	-	TGTGCCATCAGTTACGGAATCACAGATACGCAGTATTTT	CAISYGITDTQYF
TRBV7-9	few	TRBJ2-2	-	TGTGCCAGCAGCTCCGAAACGATGACCGGGGAGCTGTTTTTT	CASSSETMTGELFF
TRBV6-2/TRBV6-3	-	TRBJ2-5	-	TGTGCCAGCAGCCTTTCTCTAGGACGAGGGGCGGAGACCCAGTACTTC	CASSLSLGRGAETQYF
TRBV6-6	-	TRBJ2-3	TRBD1	TGTGCCAGCAGTTACTCGACAGGGAGACGTTCAGATACGCAGTATTTT	CASSYSTGRRSDTQYF
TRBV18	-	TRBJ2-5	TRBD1	TGTGCCAGCTCACCAAAACAGGGGAGAGAGACCCAGTACTTC	CASSPKQGRETQYF
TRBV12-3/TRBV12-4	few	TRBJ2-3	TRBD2	TGTGCCAGCAGTCACCGGGACTATACAGATACGCAGTATTTT	CASSHRDYTDTQYF
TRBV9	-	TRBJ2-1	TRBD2	TGTGCCAGCAGCGCCAGACTAGCGGCATACAATGAGCAGTTCTTC	CASSARLAAYNEQFF
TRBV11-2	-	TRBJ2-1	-	TGTGCCGGCAGCTTAGATCTAAGGCACACTGAGCAGTTCTTC	CAGSLDLRHTEQFF
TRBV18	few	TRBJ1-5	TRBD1	TGTGCCAGCTCACCACCGGGGACAGGAGGTAATCAGCCCCAGCATTTT	CASSPPGTGGNQPQHF
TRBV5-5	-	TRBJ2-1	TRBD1	TGTGCCAGCAACCAACAGGGGAACTACAATGAGCAGTTCTTC	CASNQQGNYNEQFF
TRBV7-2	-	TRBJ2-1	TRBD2	TGTGCCAGCAGCTTACTCCCGGGACTAGCGGGAGCCTACAATGAGCAGTTCTTC	CASSLLPGLAGAYNEQFF